This paragraph covers one T cell receptor beta chain sequence. Which antigen it targets is not known. Within one base of it there is no much larger clone, and no base qualities were kept. This sample was included in a study of blood T cell repertoires in COVID-19 (dated by TCRdb to about 2020). About the full investigation: Samples from collaborators originated in the United States, Italy and Spain and spanned both the acute and convalescent phases of COVID-19. The material from the prospective study consisted of cDNA or gDNA derived from T cells, B-cell-depleted T cells, or PBMCs. Subjects who had been exposed to COVID-19, were actively infected with it, or had recovered from it provided the deeply sampled blood TCRbeta repertoires that made up the dataset. A freely available public database, intended as a resource for researchers studying the immune response to SARS-CoV-2, is where the repertoires were released. Samples came from the ongoing ImmuneRACE study (first 160 participants) plus 1,254 subjects from 6 global collaborators. Sample metadata almost always included a de-identified subject ID, COVID-19 status, age in years and sex. Where available, HLA class I and class II types were obtained from metadata supplied by the sample provider rather than from assay-based typing.

The germline V gene yields ENHRY for CDR1 and SYGVKD for CDR2. V lost 0 bases and J lost 2 bases; the stretch between them is 11 bases long. The CDR3 spans 16 residues, from the cysteine through the phenylalanine. CDR3 DNA is the only sequence kept; it has 48 bases, read in frame from the first base. TCRbeta CDR3 regions were amplified from genomic DNA by means of the immunoSEQ Assay, a bias-controlled multiplex PCR. Processing in the source paper ran as follows. The number of nucleated cells in each sample was estimated from the amplification of reference gene primers within the assay. To quantify the absolute abundance of each unique TCRbeta CDR3 rearrangement, sequence reads were collapsed and filtered. For each sample, productive Simpson clonality was calculated by taking the square root of Simpson's diversity index across productive rearrangements. The source is immuneACCESS, and TCRdb retained only in-frame sequences with V and J called. Part of the clones is not carried over; for the studies checked, unresolved V genes explain less than half of this, and the remainder is unexplained. Clonal size and the V and J genes are those of that table, whereas D and trimming came from the DNA. The sample table records roughly 200,000 clones; about 82% of these occur just once. The ten largest make up over 7% of the sample.

Enrolling through a virtual design, the prospective study's participants ranged in age from about 18 to 89 years and lived across 24 United States geographic areas. In the prospective study, participants were assigned to cohorts based on the clinical history participants reported in a screening survey and a study questionnaire. Recovered participants in ImmuneRACE Cohort 3 were defined by two consecutive negative NP/OP PCR tests, clearance by a healthcare professional, or resolution of symptoms. Mobile phlebotomists in the prospective study collected whole blood, serum and a nasopharyngeal or oropharyngeal swab from every participant. Prospective study participants could optionally give additional blood draws and questionnaires over an approximately 2-month period. Blood samples from the prospective study were shipped frozen or at room temperature prior to DNA extraction. Paper-wide results and their limitations: The quantity of clinical and demographic metadata differed by source and by participant and was supplied without curation.

Sequenced: PBMCs or T cells enriched from blood (not recorded which). The TCR comes from a woman in her twenties or thirties who had recovered from COVID-19. Rearrangement joined TRBV10-3 to TRBJ2-1, with a tentative D gene TRBD2 over 6 matching bases. The DNA reads TGTGCCATCAGTGAGTCGACGGGCGGGACCTACAATGAGCAGTTCTTC. Its protein is CAISESTGGTYNEQFF.